This TCR beta chain was sequenced in a study of cytomegalovirus exposure and HLA in healthy donors. Study-level results: According to a later analysis, most TCR beta chains associated with CMV appeared HLA-restricted. In vitro, a few CMV-associated chains proved specific for CMV antigens.

On this clone itself: The target antigen is unknown.

The PCR contained 60 Vbeta and 13 Jbeta primers. Repertoires were generated with immunoSEQ multiplex PCR, while TCRdb's copy carries only in-frame clones and drops some. The sample lists roughly 250,000 clones, approximately 84% occurring once. CDR3 length equals 15 residues. V gave up 2 bases and J gave up 5 bases, with 16 bases separating them. Germline V gene sequence: CDR1 SGHDT, CDR2 YYEEEE. What was sequenced was PBMCs. The chain joins TRBV5-6 to TRBJ1-1; D is undetermined. The sequence was obtained from a woman between 40 and 55 years old in good health and CMV-seropositive. CDR3 in amino acids: CASSFGVRKETEAFF. DNA of the CDR3: TGTGCCAGCAGCTTCGGGGTCAGGAAAGAAACTGAAGCTTTCTTT.